These T cell receptor beta chains were read from a single sample in a study of blood T cell repertoires in COVID-19. TCRdb keeps only in-frame clones here, not all; method: immunoSEQ multiplex PCR. This sample has about 270,000 clones, with 85% to 90% found just once. The sequenced sample consisted of peripheral blood. Receptor source: a human donor in a cohort sampled during active COVID-19. Both conserved end residues are part of each CDR3. Each record gives: clone size, D gene, V gene, J gene, CDR3 DNA, CDR3 protein. The D gene is left open where the match is weak. Where a row states a size, it is once, few, many or the class of an expanded clone; other rows omit it.

few	TRBD1	TRBV11-3	TRBJ2-5	TGTGCCAGCAGCTCAGGGGGCGGGGAGACCCAGTACTTC	CASSSGGGETQYF
NA	NA	TRBV5-6	TRBJ1-1	TGTGCCAGCAGCCGAAGGACAACTATGAACACTGAAGCTTTCTTT	CASSRRTTMNTEAFF
NA	TRBD1	TRBV5-1	TRBJ2-3	TGCGCCAGCACCCTCACCGGACAGGGCAGCACAGATACGCAGTATTTT	CASTLTGQGSTDTQYF
NA	TRBD2	TRBV7-8	TRBJ2-3	TGTGCCAGCAGCTTAAGGCGGGAGATAACAGATACGCAGTATTTT	CASSLRREITDTQYF
once	NA	TRBV28	TRBJ2-1	TGTGCCAGCAGTCCCCCTAGGAGCCGCTCCTACAATGAGCAGTTCTTC	CASSPPRSRSYNEQFF
NA	NA	TRBV5-4	TRBJ1-3	TGTGCCAGCAGCTTGTCCGGCAGAGCGTTCTCTGGAAACACCATATATTTT	CASSLSGRAFSGNTIYF
NA	TRBD2	TRBV7-9	TRBJ2-1	TGTGCCAGCAGCTTATACGCGGGAGGGCCGAACAATGAGCAGTTCTTC	CASSLYAGGPNNEQFF
NA	TRBD1	TRBV27	TRBJ1-2	TGTGCCAGCAGTTCCCCCTACAGGGGCACCTATGGCTACACCTTC	CASSSPYRGTYGYTF
few	NA	TRBV6-5	TRBJ2-2	TGTGCCAGCAGTTACCGCCAGGGGCTCACCGGGGAGCTGTTTTTT	CASSYRQGLTGELFF
NA	NA	TRBV12-3/TRBV12-4	TRBJ1-1	TGTGCCAGCAGTTTAGCGCTAGGACAGGAAGCTTTCTTT	CASSLALGQEAFF
NA	NA	TRBV7-8	TRBJ1-1	TGTGCCAGCAGCTTGACAGCTGACAGCACTGAAGCTTTCTTT	CASSLTADSTEAFF
NA	NA	TRBV28	TRBJ2-1	TGTGCCAGCAGTTCCGAGCCGAGGGAGCAGTTCTTC	CASSSEPREQFF
NA	TRBD2	TRBV15	TRBJ2-5	TGTGCCACCAGCAGAGCCCGGTGGGGAGGGGAGACCCAGTACTTC	CATSRARWGGETQYF
NA	TRBD1	TRBV6-2/TRBV6-3	TRBJ2-7	TGTGCCAGCAGTCGGACAGGGGGTGGGTACGAGCAGTACTTC	CASSRTGGGYEQYF
NA	TRBD2	TRBV7-2	TRBJ2-3	TGTGCCAGCAGCCGGGACTACTTCACAGATACGCAGTATTTT	CASSRDYFTDTQYF
NA	NA	TRBV9	TRBJ1-1	TGTGCCAGCAGCGTAGGTTCCGGGGTTAACACTGAAGCTTTCTTT	CASSVGSGVNTEAFF
NA	TRBD2	TRBV4-1	TRBJ2-3	TGCGCCAGCAGCCAAGATACGCGGGAGGGCCTCGATACGCAGTATTTT	CASSQDTREGLDTQYF
NA	NA	TRBV7-2	TRBJ2-3	TGTGCCAGCAGACGAACCCCCAGGACACAAACCACAGATACGCAGTATTTT	CASRRTPRTQTTDTQYF
NA	TRBD1	TRBV2	TRBJ2-7	TGTGCCAGCAGCCAGACAGGGGTTGAGCAGTACTTC	CASSQTGVEQYF
NA	TRBD2	TRBV27	TRBJ2-3	TGTGCCAGCAGCGGACTAGCGGGAGGGCCTGGTAGGTATTTT	CASSGLAGGPGRYF
once	TRBD2	TRBV5-1	TRBJ2-2	TGCGCCAGCAGCTTGGCCGGACTAGCGGGAGTCTCTACCGGGGAGCTGTTTTTT	CASSLAGLAGVSTGELFF
NA	TRBD2	TRBV18	TRBJ2-1	TGTGCCAGCTCACCGGGACGGGCGGGAGTAGTGGCCTACAATGAGCAGTTCTTC	CASSPGRAGVVAYNEQFF
few	NA	TRBV6-2/TRBV6-3	TRBJ2-7	TGTGCCAGCAGTTTACAGGGCTACGAGCAGTACTTC	CASSLQGYEQYF
NA	NA	TRBV5-1	TRBJ2-3	TGCGCCAGCAGTAGGAGTTTTCGCACAGATACGCAGTATTTT	CASSRSFRTDTQYF
many	NA	TRBV28	TRBJ2-2	TGTGCCAGCAGTGGGGAGGGGGTAACCGGGGAGCTGTTTTTT	CASSGEGVTGELFF
NA	NA	TRBV19	TRBJ2-1	TGTGCCAGTAGGATCGGGAGCATCGGCCCGGGCTCCTACAATGAGCAGTTCTTC	CASRIGSIGPGSYNEQFF
NA	NA	TRBV18	TRBJ1-1	TGTGCCAGCTCACCGTATCTAGGGGACACTGAAGCTTTCTTT	CASSPYLGDTEAFF
NA	NA	TRBV7-2	TRBJ2-5	TGTGCCAGCAGCTATTATCCCGCGCCGGGACAAGAGACCCAGTACTTC	CASSYYPAPGQETQYF
NA	NA	TRBV7-9	TRBJ1-3	TGTGCCAGCAGTTCTAGCGTCGGGGGGGTCCCCTCCGGAAACACCATATATTTT	CASSSSVGGVPSGNTIYF
NA	NA	TRBV2	TRBJ1-3	TGTGCCAGTACCAGGGCCTTAGGAAACACCATATATTTT	CASTRALGNTIYF
NA	TRBD1	TRBV19	TRBJ1-5	TGTGCCAGTACAGACAGGGAGAACCAGCCCCAGCATTTT	CASTDRENQPQHF
once	TRBD1	TRBV5-4	TRBJ1-2	TGTGCCAGCAGCTTACAGGGGGCGCCCTATGGCTACACCTTC	CASSLQGAPYGYTF
NA	NA	TRBV11-2	TRBJ1-4	TGTGCCAGCAGCTCCTGGGCGATTAATGAAAAACTGTTTTTT	CASSSWAINEKLFF
NA	NA	TRBV6-5	TRBJ2-7	TGTGCCAGCACCGAAGGCACGGGCTCCTACGAGCAGTACTTC	CASTEGTGSYEQYF
NA	NA	TRBV6-2/TRBV6-3	TRBJ2-7	TGTGCCAGCAGCTCAAGTAGGGGCCGGCGGACATTCTACGAGCAGTACTTC	CASSSSRGRRTFYEQYF
NA	TRBD2	TRBV29-1	TRBJ2-3	TGCAGCGAGCGGGGCCCCTCTAAAGATACGCAGTATTTT	CSERGPSKDTQYF